The next 32 T cell receptor beta chains were all read from a single sample in a study of graft-versus-host responses after intestinal transplantation. No antigen is known for these receptors. Repertoires were generated with immunoSEQ multiplex PCR, while TCRdb's copy carries only in-frame clones and drops some. The table has 80,000 to 95,000 clones, about 88% seen once. The material sequenced was unstimulated CD4+ T cells sorted from spleen or lymph node cells, taken before transplant. The receptors were gathered from a human donor who was the organ donor for an intestinal transplant.

V gene TRBV18 combines with J gene TRBJ2-3; D is possibly TRBD2 (5 bases). From germline, CDR1 is KGHSH and CDR2 LQKENI. Trimming cost V 3 bases and J 6 bases, with 13 bases left between them. The CDR3 extends over 14 amino acids. CDR3: CASSPSTRFDTQYF. The CDR3 DNA reads TGTGCCAGCTCACCCAGTACTAGATTCGATACGCAGTATTTT.

A few counts support this clone. The chain carries TRBV11-3 and TRBJ1-6; D not certain. This CDR3 has 15 amino acids. Germline V gene sequence: CDR1 SGHNT, CDR2 YENEEA. Trimming cost V 7 bases and J 5 bases, with 15 bases left between them. The CDR3 protein is CASTTTRANNSPLHF. In DNA form, the CDR3 reads TGTGCCAGCACCACCACGCGGGCAAATAATTCACCCCTCCACTTT.

The chain links TRBV7-8 to TRBJ1-2; 7 bases fit TRBD1. Germline CDR1 reads SGHVS; CDR2 reads FQNEAQ. V shed 1 base and J 4 bases; nucleotides not matched to a gene: 3. CDR3 size: 14 residues. The CDR3 region is CASSLGDRFYGYTF. The CDR3 coding sequence is TGTGCCAGCAGCTTAGGGGACAGATTCTATGGCTACACCTTC.

The chain joins TRBV15 to TRBJ1-2; 10 nucleotides line up with TRBD1. The CDR3 is 17 residues long. Germline loops: CDR1 LNHNV, CDR2 YYDKDF (reference sequence). The ends lost 0 bases at V and 4 bases at J; junction bases unmatched: 8. CDR3 in amino acids: CATSRDYGQGDGYGYTF. CDR3 in DNA: TGTGCCACCAGCAGAGATTACGGACAGGGGGACGGCTATGGCTACACCTTC.

This chain connects TRBV18 to TRBJ2-5; D possibly corresponds to TRBD1 (6 bases). The V end was cut by 3 bases, the J end by 5 bases, with 10 bases between. The CDR3 loop spans 13 amino acids. CDR1 and CDR2 from the germline V gene are KGHSH and LQKENI. CDR3 nucleotides: TGTGCCAGCTCACCCTCCAGGGGTGAGACCCAGTACTTC. Its protein product is CASSPSRGETQYF. Drawing the rest from reference TRBV18 and TRBJ2-5, the complete variable domain is NAGVMQNPRHLVRRRGQEARLRCSPMKGHSHVYWYRQLPEEGLKFMVYLQKENIIDESGMPKERFSAEFPKEGPSILRIQQVVRGDSAAYFCASSPSRGETQYFGPGTRLLVL.

The gene calls are TRBV9 and TRBJ2-7, with D tentatively TRBD2 (5 bases). The length of the CDR3 is 13 residues. Germline V gives CDR1 SGDLS, CDR2 YYNGEE. V was cut by 4 bases and J by 7 bases, with 15 bases left in between. In DNA, the CDR3 is TGTGCCAGCAGCCCCGGACGGAGGTGGGAGCAGTACTTC. This encodes CASSPGRRWEQYF.

This chain connects TRBV6-9 to TRBJ2-1; TRBD2 might be the D (7 bases). Deletions cut 6 bases from V and 7 bases from J, with 19 bases between. Germline values: CDR1 MNHGY, CDR2 SVAAGI. The CDR3 runs to 15 residues. CDR3 loop: CASSPSEGGGNEQFF. CDR3 DNA: TGTGCCAGCAGCCCATCCGAGGGGGGGGGAAATGAGCAGTTCTTC.

The V call is TRBV28, the J call TRBJ2-7; D ambiguous. The CDR3 spans 12 residues. Germline CDR1 and CDR2: MDHEN and SYDVKM. V lost 3 bases, J lost 5 bases, and 8 bases lay in between. The chain's CDR3 is CASSFMSHEQYF. In DNA, the CDR3 is TGTGCCAGCAGTTTTATGAGCCACGAGCAGTACTTC.

The J gene is TRBJ1-2, the V gene TRBV5-4, with a possible D match to TRBD1 (6 bases). The CDR3 sequence is 16 residues long. Deletions cut 1 base from V and 5 bases from J, with 18 bases between. The germline CDR1 and CDR2 sequences are SGHNT and YYREEE (reference sequence). As DNA, the CDR3 is TGTGCCAGCAGCTTGAAGGGCACAGGGATGTGGTATGGCTACACCTTC. It translates to CASSLKGTGMWYGYTF.

This rearrangement joins TRBV5-5 to TRBJ1-5; 7 nucleotides agree with TRBD1. The CDR3 contains 15 residues. Germline lookup yields CDR1 SGHKS and CDR2 YYEKEE (reference sequence). Trimming at V came to 1 base and at J to 7 bases, leaving 8 bases not matched to a gene. Here the CDR3 DNA reads TGTGCCAGCAGCTTGTGGAGGGGGCAGGGGCAGCCCCAGCATTTT. Translation: CASSLWRGQGQPQHF. The variable domain in full, completed from reference TRBV5-5 and TRBJ1-5, reads DAGVTQSPTHLIKTRGQQVTLRCSPISGHKSVSWYQQVLGQGPQFIFQYYEKEERGRGNFPDRFSARQFPNYSSELNVNALLLGDSALYLCASSLWRGQGQPQHFGDGTRLSIL.

This chain links TRBV5-5 with TRBJ2-1, with a weak D call TRBD2 (5 bases). V lost 0 bases to trimming and J lost 3 bases, with 13 bases between them. This CDR3 has 16 amino acids. The germline V gene has CDR1 SGHKS and CDR2 YYEKEE (reference sequence). CDR3 residues: CASSLGGGGIYNEQFF. Here the CDR3 DNA reads TGTGCCAGCAGCTTGGGTGGAGGCGGAATCTACAATGAGCAGTTCTTC.

The J gene is TRBJ2-1, the V gene TRBV7-9, with D possibly being TRBD1 (6 bases). V was shortened by 1 base and J by 3 bases, with 16 bases between the two germline ends. CDR3 size: 17 residues. CDR1 SEHNR and CDR2 FQNEAQ come from the germline V gene (reference sequence). This chain's CDR3 is CASSLVSPGTNYNEQFF. For the CDR3, the DNA is TGTGCCAGCAGCTTAGTTAGCCCCGGGACAAACTACAATGAGCAGTTCTTC. Complete variable domain (other parts from reference TRBV7-9 and TRBJ2-1): DTGVSQNPRHKITKRGQNVTFRCDPISEHNRLYWYRQTLGQGPEFLTYFQNEAQLEKSRLLSDRFSAERPKGSFSTLEIQRTEQGDSAMYLCASSLVSPGTNYNEQFFGPGTRLTVL.

This chain uses TRBV27 with TRBJ2-3, with D unresolved. CDR1 is MNHEY, CDR2 SMNVEV, per germline (reference sequence). The CDR3 runs 12 residues. The V end was cut by 5 bases, the J end by 5 bases, with 8 bases between. The CDR3: CASSRYGDTQYF. The DNA of the CDR3 is TGTGCCAGCAGTCGGTACGGAGATACGCAGTATTTT.

This CDR3 is CASSLGARNTGELFF. CDR3 nucleotide sequence: TGTGCCAGCAGTTTGGGCGCGAGGAACACCGGGGAGCTGTTTTTT. The chain has TRBV28 and TRBJ2-2; D remains ambiguous. Looked up from germline, CDR1 is MDHEN and CDR2 is SYDVKM. The V end was cut by 3 bases, the J end by 1 base, with 9 bases between. This CDR3 contains 15 residues.

The CDR3 DNA sequence: TGCGCCAGCAGTTTTGGGACAGGGGGCAATGAGCAGTTCTTC. Protein product: CASSFGTGGNEQFF. The rearrangement links TRBV23-1 to TRBJ2-1; 11 bases map to TRBD1. TRBV23-1 is known as an ORF, though its function is uncertain. The CDR3 contains 14 residues. Trimming removed 5 bases from V and 6 bases from J; junction bases left unmatched: 3.

This clone was recorded once. V gene TRBV7-2 combines with J gene TRBJ2-3, with D tentatively TRBD2 (5 bases). CDR3 size: 13 residues. Germline loops: CDR1 SGHTA, CDR2 FQGNSA. Deletions cut 5 bases from V and 7 bases from J, with 13 bases between. Written as DNA, the CDR3 is TGTGCCAGCAGCCCAGCGGAATATTATACGCAGTATTTT. Translation: CASSPAEYYTQYF.

The V gene is TRBV5-4, the J gene TRBJ2-7; 7 positions agree with TRBD2. The CDR3 sequence is 15 residues long. With V trimmed by 0 bases and J by 5 bases, 8 bases remained unmatched. Germline CDR1 is SGHNT and CDR2 is YYREEE (reference sequence). CDR3 residues: CASSLVGGGPHEQYF. CDR3 sequence (DNA): TGTGCCAGCAGCTTGGTCGGGGGAGGGCCGCACGAGCAGTACTTC.

This clone was observed a single time. This rearrangement joins TRBV7-9 to TRBJ2-3; D gene uncertain. The CDR3 covers 12 residues. From germline, CDR1 is SEHNR and CDR2 FQNEAQ (reference sequence). Trimming stripped 3 bases from V and 4 bases from J, with 5 bases between. CDR3 in amino acids: CASSFIPDTQYF. The CDR3 bases are TGTGCCAGCAGCTTTATTCCAGATACGCAGTATTTT.

The V and J genes are TRBV11-3 and TRBJ1-5; D unclear. Deletions cut 5 bases from V and 4 bases from J, with 9 bases between. Looked up from germline, CDR1 is SGHNT and CDR2 is YENEEA. The CDR3 is 13 amino acids. CDR3 loop: CASSPGANQPQHF. CDR3 DNA sequence: TGTGCCAGCAGCCCGGGTGCGAATCAGCCCCAGCATTTT. Variable domain in full (rest from reference TRBV11-3 and TRBJ1-5): EAGVVQSPRYKIIEKKQPVAFWCNPISGHNTLYWYLQNLGQGPELLIRYENEEAVDDSQLPKDRFSAERLKGVDSTLKIQPAELGDSAVYLCASSPGANQPQHFGDGTRLSIL.

The chain uses TRBV29-1 and TRBJ1-6; 7 bases match TRBD1. CDR1 is SQVTM and CDR2 is ANQGSEA in the germline V gene. With 6 bases clipped from V and 8 bases from J, the junction kept 10 bases outside the gene matches. The CDR3 extends over 14 amino acids. The DNA for the CDR3 is TGCAGCGTAACGACAGGGACGGTGGATTCACCCCTCCACTTT. Translating it yields CSVTTGTVDSPLHF. The full variable domain, its missing parts supplied by reference TRBV29-1 and TRBJ1-6, is SAVISQKPSRDICQRGTSLTIQCQVDSQVTMMFWYRQQPGQSLTLIATANQGSEATYESGFVIDKFPISRPNLTFSTLTVSNMSPEDSSIYLCSVTTGTVDSPLHFGNGTRLTVT.

The chain carries TRBV2 and TRBJ1-1, with D tentatively TRBD1 (5 bases). This CDR3 comprises 13 residues. V was pared by 6 bases and J by 1 base, with 9 bases between. Germline V gene sequence: CDR1 SNHLY, CDR2 FYNNEI. The CDR3 nucleotides are TGTGCCAGCAGCGCTCAGGGGAACACTGAAGCTTTCTTT. Translation: CASSAQGNTEAFF.

The genes are TRBV29-1 and TRBJ2-5, with TRBD1 identical over 8 bases. The ends lost 2 bases at V and 1 base at J; junction bases unmatched: 3. The CDR3 is made up of 14 amino acids. The germline gives CDR1 SQVTM, CDR2 ANQGSEA. CDR3 nucleotide sequence: TGCAGCGTTGAAAGGGACAGGACCCAAGAGACCCAGTACTTC. Residues: CSVERDRTQETQYF.

This clone was counted a single time. The rearrangement uses TRBV18 and TRBJ2-1; D is ambiguous. The CDR3 consists of 14 residues. The germline V gene has CDR1 KGHSH and CDR2 LQKENI. V was trimmed by 3 bases and J by 2 bases, leaving 8 bases between them. The CDR3 loop is CASSPLDTYNEQFF. The CDR3 nucleotides read TGTGCCAGCTCACCCCTTGACACCTACAATGAGCAGTTCTTC.

Comment on this clone: Distinct nucleotide sequences in the sample also encode this CDR3. The chain carries TRBV19 and TRBJ2-6; D not certain. The CDR3 runs to 15 residues. V was shortened by 1 base and J by 1 base, with 5 bases between the two germline ends. CDR1 LNHDA and CDR2 SQIVND come from the germline V gene (reference sequence). The CDR3 DNA follows: TGTGCCAGTAGTATAGTGAGTTCTGGGGCCAACGTCCTGACTTTC. It encodes CASSIVSSGANVLTF.

This sequence joins TRBV2 and TRBJ1-6; D call uncertain. V lost 6 bases, J lost 0 bases, and 3 bases lay in between. Germline CDR1 SNHLY, CDR2 FYNNEI. This CDR3 is 13 amino acids long. For the CDR3, the DNA is TGTGCCAGCAGGAGCTCCTATAATTCACCCCTCCACTTT. It codes for CASRSSYNSPLHF.

The chain links TRBV11-2 to TRBJ2-2, with 10 bases that match TRBD2. The V gene end was trimmed by 1 base and the J gene end by 7 bases; junction bases not matched to a gene: 6. Per germline, CDR1 SGHAT and CDR2 FQNNGV. CDR3 size: 16 residues. CDR3 DNA sequence: TGTGCCAGCAGCTTAGTCTCGCTAGCGGGAGTCGGGGAGCTGTTTTTT. This gives the protein CASSLVSLAGVGELFF.

V usage is TRBV6-5 and J usage is TRBJ2-2, with D possibly matching TRBD1 (6 bases). CDR1 and CDR2 from the germline V gene are MNHEY and SVGAGI. This CDR3 spans 15 amino acids. V dropped 0 bases and J dropped 6 bases, with 11 bases sitting between them. The CDR3 loop reads CASSYSKWGPGELFF. The CDR3 DNA sequence: TGTGCCAGCAGTTACTCGAAATGGGGGCCCGGGGAGCTGTTTTTT.

The chain combines TRBV4-1 with TRBJ2-1; D is unresolved. The CDR3 runs to 14 residues. Germline lookup yields CDR1 MGHRA and CDR2 YSYEKL. With 3 bases removed from V and 3 bases from J, the gap between germline ends came to 9 bases. The DNA for the CDR3 is TGCGCCAGCAGCCACCTATCCCTCTACAATGAGCAGTTCTTC. Translation gives CASSHLSLYNEQFF.

In DNA form, the CDR3 reads TGTGCCAGCAGTTACTCCAGGGATTACAATGAGCAGTTCTTC. Translated, it gives CASSYSRDYNEQFF. This rearrangement joins TRBV6-5 to TRBJ2-1; weak D call: TRBD1 (5 bases). CDR1 MNHEY and CDR2 SVGAGI come from the germline V gene. Trimming took off 0 bases at V and 4 bases at J, with 7 bases between the two ends. This CDR3 is 14 amino acids long.

In this sample, this clone turned up a few times. The chain has TRBV4-2 and TRBJ2-7; 7 nucleotides align to TRBD1. Per the germline V gene, CDR1 is LGHNA and CDR2 is YNFKEQ. V lost 4 bases and J lost 3; bases outside the gene matches: 3. CDR3 size: 13 residues. The CDR3 region is CASSLDRLYEQYF. CDR3 DNA sequence: TGTGCCAGCAGCCTGGACAGGCTCTACGAGCAGTACTTC.

V is TRBV2 and J is TRBJ2-3; D possibly corresponds to TRBD1 (6 bases). CDR3 length: 13 residues. Germline V gene sequence: CDR1 SNHLY, CDR2 FYNNEI. Trimming cost V 8 bases and J 4 bases, with 13 bases left between them. In DNA form, the CDR3 reads TGTGCCAGCGTACAGGGTGGGGCAGATACGCAGTATTTT. Its translation is CASVQGGADTQYF.

This clone was seen only once. This chain joins TRBV7-2 and TRBJ2-3, with 7 bases lining up with TRBD1. The CDR3 has 16 residues. The germline V gene has CDR1 SGHTA and CDR2 FQGNSA. V trimming: 6 bases; J trimming: 0 bases; junction bases outside the gene matches: 9. CDR3 amino acids: CASRSTGRVSTDTQYF. The CDR3 DNA is TGTGCCAGCAGATCGACAGGGCGCGTGAGCACAGATACGCAGTATTTT.